The subject of this entry is one TCR beta chain. The entry originates in a study of technical replicates of blood from several donors. The CDR3 runs to 16 residues. Only in-frame clones appear in the TCRdb table, and some are missing; sequencing was by immunoSEQ multiplex PCR. This table holds some 71,000 clones, 95% to 97% found once. Sequencing used T cells isolated from PBMCs. This receptor was taken from a human donor in good health. The genes are TRBV21-1 and TRBJ2-2; TRBD2 is taken as the D call from the table, unchecked against the DNA. TRBV21-1 is termed a pseudogene. Written as DNA, the CDR3 is TGTGCCAGCAGCTCCCAGACTAGCGGGAACACCGGGGAGCTGTTTTTT. Protein sequence: CASSSQTSGNTGELFF.